These 21 T cell receptor beta chains originate from one sample sequenced in a study of Tregs in tolerant kidney transplant recipients. Profiling relied on immunoSEQ multiplex PCR, and the TCRdb table lists in-frame clones only, not all of them. The sample has about 87,000 clones, roughly 93% seen once. This material consisted of CD4+ T cells from blood, taken before the transplant. These receptors came from a human donor who received a combined kidney and bone marrow transplant.

The chain employs TRBV29-1 and TRBJ2-7; TRBD2 might be the D (5 bases). Germline-derived CDR1 and CDR2 are SQVTM and ANQGSEA. The germline V and J ends were trimmed by 6 bases and 0 bases, with 12 bases remaining between them. The CDR3 totals 13 residues. The CDR3 sequence: CSVEATASYEQYF. As DNA, the CDR3 is TGCAGCGTGGAGGCAACAGCCTCCTACGAGCAGTACTTC.

The V gene is TRBV5-4, the J gene TRBJ1-2, with TRBD1 identical over 9 bases. The J segment lost 5 bases and the V segment lost 4 bases, leaving 6 bases of the junction unmatched. The CDR3 has 14 residues. Germline V gene data show CDR1 as SGHNT and CDR2 as YYREEE (reference sequence). For the CDR3, the DNA is TGTGCCAGCAGCCGGGACAGGGTCGTTTATGGCTACACCTTC. It translates to CASSRDRVVYGYTF. The entire variable domain, with the rest obtained from reference TRBV5-4 and TRBJ1-2, is as follows: ETGVTQSPTHLIKTRGQQVTLRCSSQSGHNTVSWYQQALGQGPQFIFQYYREEENGRGNFPPRFSGLQFPNYSSELNVNALELDDSALYLCASSRDRVVYGYTFGSGTRLTVV.

This sequence joins TRBV19 and TRBJ1-2, with D tentatively TRBD1 (5 bases). The CDR3 runs to 15 residues. Looked up from germline, CDR1 is LNHDA and CDR2 is SQIVND (reference sequence). V lost 4 bases and J lost 2, with 14 bases in between. The CDR3: CASSRGARENYGYTF. CDR3 nucleotides: TGTGCCAGTAGTAGGGGTGCCAGGGAAAACTATGGCTACACCTTC. The full variable domain, completed using reference TRBV19 and TRBJ1-2, is DGGITQSPKYLFRKEGQNVTLSCEQNLNHDAMYWYRQDPGQGLRLIYYSQIVNDFQKGDIAEGYSVSREKKESFPLTVTSAQKNPTAFYLCASSRGARENYGYTFGSGTRLTVV.

The CDR3, as DNA: TGTGCCAGCAGCTTACGACAGCTTCTCACAGATACGCAGTATTTT. This codes for CASSLRQLLTDTQYF. The chain combines TRBV7-9 with TRBJ2-3; perhaps TRBD1 as D (5 bases). CDR1 and CDR2 (germline): SEHNR, FQNEAQ (reference sequence). This CDR3 contains 15 residues. V was cut by 2 bases and J by 2 bases, with 11 bases left in between.

As regards this clone: In the same sample, other DNA sequences code for this CDR3. The chain employs TRBV9 and TRBJ1-6; D possibly corresponds to TRBD1 (6 bases). V lost 3 bases to trimming and J lost 6 bases, with 13 bases between them. The germline gives CDR1 SGDLS, CDR2 YYNGEE. The CDR3 spans 15 residues. The CDR3 nucleotides are TGTGCCAGCAGCGCGGAACAGGGCGTTAATTCACCCCTCCACTTT. The encoded protein is CASSAEQGVNSPLHF.

The chain recombines TRBV15 with TRBJ2-3, with 9 bases fitting TRBD2. The V gene end was trimmed by 5 bases and the J gene end by 4 bases; junction bases not matched to a gene: 7. Germline V CDR1 and CDR2: LNHNV, YYDKDF (reference sequence). The CDR3 spans 15 residues. The CDR3 reads CATSPRGLASDTQYF. In DNA, the CDR3 is TGTGCCACCAGCCCCAGAGGACTAGCGTCAGATACGCAGTATTTT.

V gene TRBV14 combines with J gene TRBJ2-2; 9 positions agree with TRBD1. With V trimmed by 1 base and J by 3 bases, 6 bases remained unmatched. Germline CDR1 reads SGHDN; CDR2 reads FVKESK. CDR3 size: 17 residues. The CDR3 is CASSQAPGQGYTGELFF. The CDR3 DNA is TGTGCCAGCAGCCAAGCGCCGGGACAGGGCTACACCGGGGAGCTGTTTTTT.

The CDR3 DNA reads as TGTGCCAGCAGCCGGCAGGGGGCATCGAACACCGGGGAGCTGTTTTTT. Translating it yields CASSRQGASNTGELFF. The V call is TRBV5-4, the J call TRBJ2-2, with 8 bases lining up with TRBD1. This CDR3 region has 16 residues. Germline CDR1 is SGHNT and CDR2 is YYREEE (reference sequence). Losses at the gene ends were 4 bases for V and 0 bases for J; bases not matched to a gene: 5. The complete variable domain, with remaining parts taken from reference TRBV5-4 and TRBJ2-2, reads ETGVTQSPTHLIKTRGQQVTLRCSSQSGHNTVSWYQQALGQGPQFIFQYYREEENGRGNFPPRFSGLQFPNYSSELNVNALELDDSALYLCASSRQGASNTGELFFGEGSRLTVL.

V gene TRBV19 combines with J gene TRBJ2-5, with TRBD1 identical over 10 bases. Trimming took 8 bases from V and 2 from J; bases not matched to a gene: 2. The CDR3 loop spans 13 amino acids. CDR1 LNHDA and CDR2 SQIVND come from the germline V gene (reference sequence). In DNA, the CDR3 is TGTGCCAGTCGGGACAGGGGTCAAGAGACCCAGTACTTC. Residues: CASRDRGQETQYF.

The chain combines TRBV4-2 with TRBJ1-1; the D gene is possibly TRBD1 (5 bases). The germline V gene has CDR1 LGHNA and CDR2 YNFKEQ. V lost 1 base and J lost 3, with 12 bases in between. The CDR3 spans 15 residues. The CDR3 bases are TGTGCCAGCAGCCAAGGCCTTCCGACAGACACTGAAGCTTTCTTT. As protein: CASSQGLPTDTEAFF.

This chain uses TRBV27 with TRBJ2-7; D not resolved. The V end was cut by 3 bases, the J end by 1 base, with 7 bases between. Germline lookup yields CDR1 MNHEY and CDR2 SMNVEV (reference sequence). The CDR3 loop spans 13 amino acids. CDR3 DNA sequence: TGTGCCAGCAGTTTCACAGTTTCCTACGAGCAGTACTTC. Translating gives CASSFTVSYEQYF.

This clone is a singleton in its sample. The chain links TRBV4-1 to TRBJ1-4, with D uncertain. CDR1 is MGHRA and CDR2 is YSYEKL in the germline V gene. The CDR3 is 18 residues long. With 2 bases removed from V and 0 bases from J, the gap between germline ends came to 16 bases. CDR3 sequence: CASSQLTSVETTNEKLFF. CDR3 nucleotides: TGCGCCAGCAGCCAACTTACCTCGGTCGAAACAACTAATGAAAAACTGTTTTTT.

The rearrangement uses TRBV7-6 and TRBJ2-1; 7 bases map to TRBD1. The CDR3 runs to 14 residues. With V trimmed by 5 bases and J by 5 bases, 6 bases remained unmatched. From germline, CDR1 is SGHVS and CDR2 FNYEAQ. CDR3 sequence reads: CASSRDRQNNEQFF. Here the CDR3 DNA reads TGTGCCAGCAGCCGGGACAGACAGAACAATGAGCAGTTCTTC.

The chain links TRBV11-2 to TRBJ1-1; D perhaps matches TRBD1 (5 bases). CDR3 length: 13 residues. Trimming stripped 0 bases from V and 4 bases from J, with 6 bases between. In germline, CDR1 is SGHAT, CDR2 FQNNGV. As DNA, the CDR3 is TGTGCCAGCAGCTTAGAAAGGGGCACTGAAGCTTTCTTT. It encodes CASSLERGTEAFF.

This clone showed up just once. The genes are TRBV5-5 and TRBJ1-5; D possibly corresponds to TRBD1 (5 bases). Germline V gene sequence: CDR1 SGHKS, CDR2 YYEKEE (reference sequence). V lost 2 bases and J lost 3, with 15 bases in between. This CDR3 region has 16 residues. The CDR3 is CASSFRQHQDNQPQHF. For the CDR3, the DNA is TGTGCCAGCAGCTTTCGACAGCACCAAGACAATCAGCCCCAGCATTTT.

The chain recombines TRBV5-8 with TRBJ2-3, with D possibly TRBD1 on 7 matching bases. Germline CDR1 is SGHTS and CDR2 is YDEGEE. CDR3 size: 15 residues. V gave up 2 bases and J gave up 4 bases, with 14 bases separating them. The CDR3 here is CASSFRGTVADTQYF. The CDR3 bases are TGTGCCAGCAGCTTCCGCGGGACAGTCGCAGATACGCAGTATTTT.

This chain uses TRBV7-2 with TRBJ1-1; D unclear. Germline lookup yields CDR1 SGHTA and CDR2 FQGNSA. This CDR3 is 15 amino acids long. Trimming removed 5 bases from V and 4 bases from J, with 17 bases in between. CDR3 in DNA: TGTGCCAGCAGCCCACTTGCGACCGGCGGCACTGAAGCTTTCTTT. Translating gives CASSPLATGGTEAFF.

The chain uses TRBV6-1 and TRBJ2-5; TRBD1 matches at 8 bases. The ends lost 2 bases at V and 5 bases at J; junction bases unmatched: 10. CDR1 and CDR2 from the germline V gene are MNHNS and SASEGT. This CDR3 contains 16 residues. The CDR3 is CASSESLQGGIETQYF. The CDR3 region has the DNA TGTGCCAGCAGTGAATCGTTACAGGGGGGAATTGAGACCCAGTACTTC.

The chain links TRBV19 to TRBJ2-2, with D possibly TRBD1 on 6 matching bases. Trimming cost V 1 base and J 4 bases, with 10 bases left between them. The CDR3 spans 15 residues. Germline V CDR1 and CDR2: LNHDA, SQIVND (reference sequence). The CDR3 DNA sequence: TGTGCCAGTAGTATAGTCGGGACAACCACCGGGGAGCTGTTTTTT. As protein: CASSIVGTTTGELFF.

This rearrangement joins TRBV11-3 to TRBJ2-1; 9 bases are a match to TRBD2. This CDR3 region has 15 residues. Germline values: CDR1 SGHNT, CDR2 YENEEA. With V trimmed by 5 bases and J by 5 bases, 7 bases remained unmatched. The DNA of the CDR3 is TGTGCCAGCAGCGAATTCGGGACTAGCAACAATGAGCAGTTCTTC. Translation: CASSEFGTSNNEQFF.

The V and J genes are TRBV30 and TRBJ1-1, with a possible D match to TRBD1 (6 bases). The CDR3 spans 17 residues. V lost 4 bases to trimming and J lost 0 bases, with 21 bases between them. CDR1 and CDR2 (germline): GTSNPN, SVGIG (reference sequence). The DNA of the CDR3 is TGTGCCTGGATTCCGCGGGGGCTATTACTGATGAACACTGAAGCTTTCTTT. Translation gives CAWIPRGLLLMNTEAFF.